This T cell receptor beta chain was retrieved from a study of CD8 T cells in ankylosing spondylitis. From the 5' RACE reads, TCRdb called clonotypes with MiXCR, one entry per CDR3 protein. This table holds under 250,000 distinct CDR3 sequences, 8% to 10% found once. Between the trimmed V and J ends, which lost 0 bases and 5 bases, there was a span of 16 bases. The CDR3 is 15 residues long. Germline CDR1 reads DFQATT; CDR2 reads SNEGSKA (reference sequence). This clonotype has ten or more counts. Its antigen is still unknown. Regarding the study as a whole: For ankylosing spondylitis blood, a TCR beta motif of several highly homologous variants appeared characteristic.

This chain joins TRBV20-1 and TRBJ2-5, with D possibly TRBD2 on 6 matching bases. The source material was blood, either unsorted or a sorted T cell fraction (not recorded which). The sequence came from a female donor with ankylosing spondylitis or in good health (not recorded which). CDR3 amino acids: CSARDSSGHFETQYF. As DNA, the CDR3 is TGCAGTGCTAGAGATTCCAGCGGGCACTTCGAGACCCAGTACTTC.